These 29 T cell receptor beta chains were all obtained from the same sample, sequenced in a study of T cell responses to AZD1222 COVID-19 vaccine. Libraries were prepared by immunoSEQ multiplex PCR; TCRdb keeps only in-frame clonotypes and omits some of them. In the table there are roughly 130,000 clones, approximately 86% of which are singletons. The specimen comprised peripheral blood, sampled on day 0 of AZD1222 vaccination. Receptors were obtained from an adult in good health.

The J gene is TRBJ1-6, the V gene TRBV2; weak D call: TRBD1 (6 bases). Germline CDR1 SNHLY, CDR2 FYNNEI. The V end was cut by 6 bases, the J end by 4 bases, with 19 bases between. The CDR3 sequence is 17 residues long. The CDR3 protein is CASSKGGQSTYNSPLHF. The CDR3 bases are TGTGCCAGCAGCAAGGGGGGCCAGTCAACGTATAATTCACCCCTCCACTTT.

The chain combines TRBV6-4 with TRBJ1-2, with D tentatively TRBD1 (6 bases). The CDR3 runs 13 residues. Trimming pared 5 bases from V and 4 bases from J, leaving 11 bases between. Germline V lookup: CDR1 MRHNA, CDR2 SNTAGT. The DNA of the CDR3 is TGTGCCAGCAGTCCCACAGGGTTCTATGGCTACACCTTC. Protein: CASSPTGFYGYTF.

V usage is TRBV18 and J usage is TRBJ1-1, with D unclear. The germline V gene has CDR1 KGHSH and CDR2 LQKENI. This CDR3 contains 14 residues. Trimming pared 1 base from V and 5 bases from J, leaving 11 bases between. CDR3 amino acids: CASSPREGQTEAFF. The DNA for the CDR3 is TGTGCCAGCTCACCACGCGAAGGGCAAACTGAAGCTTTCTTT.

CDR3 residues: CASSRETVRNSPLHF. CDR3 DNA: TGTGCCAGCAGCCGAGAGACAGTCCGTAATTCACCCCTCCACTTT. This rearrangement joins TRBV14 to TRBJ1-6, with D perhaps matching TRBD1 (5 bases). CDR3 length equals 15 residues. Deletions cut 4 bases from V and 6 bases from J, with 13 bases between. CDR1 and CDR2 (germline): SGHDN, FVKESK.

This chain links TRBV25-1 with TRBJ1-5; D remains ambiguous. Germline assignment: CDR1 MGHDK and CDR2 SYGVNS. The CDR3 has 13 amino acids. Trimming shortened V by 6 bases and J by 1 base, and 7 bases separated the two germline ends. The CDR3 nucleotides are TGTGCCAGCAGCGGGAGGAGCAATCAGCCCCAGCATTTT. The encoded protein is CASSGRSNQPQHF.

This clone was detected once. This rearrangement joins TRBV10-3 to TRBJ1-5; perhaps TRBD1 as D (6 bases). Germline V gives CDR1 ENHRY, CDR2 SYGVKD. This CDR3 comprises 13 residues. With 5 bases removed from V and 6 bases from J, the gap between germline ends came to 11 bases. The DNA for the CDR3 is TGTGCCATCAGTACAGGGATGGCTCAGCCCCAGCATTTT. This sequence encodes CAISTGMAQPQHF.

This rearrangement joins TRBV19 to TRBJ2-5, with unresolved D. V shed 3 bases and J shed 5 bases, with 10 bases lying between them. The CDR3 runs to 13 residues. The germline V gene encodes CDR1 LNHDA and CDR2 SQIVND (reference sequence). The CDR3 DNA follows: TGTGCCAGTAGTATTAGTCGGAGTGAGACCCAGTACTTC. It codes for CASSISRSETQYF.

This chain connects TRBV7-2 to TRBJ1-2; 11 nucleotides match TRBD1. Germline CDR1 SGHTA, CDR2 FQGNSA. Germline trimming cut 5 bases from V and 8 bases from J; bases unmatched to any gene: 7. The CDR3 is 14 amino acids. The CDR3 region is CASSLGQGAGGYTF. The CDR3 nucleotides read TGTGCCAGCAGCCTCGGACAGGGGGCGGGAGGCTACACCTTC. The entire variable domain, with the rest obtained from reference TRBV7-2 and TRBJ1-2, is as follows: GAGVSQSPSNKVTEKGKDVELRCDPISGHTALYWYRQSLGQGLEFLIYFQGNSAPDKSGLPSDRFSAERTGGSVSTLTIQRTQQEDSAVYLCASSLGQGAGGYTFGSGTRLTVV.

The chain recombines TRBV12-3 or TRBV12-4 with TRBJ1-6; D unresolved. The CDR3 length is 12 residues. Trimming cost V 6 bases and J 9 bases, with 9 bases left between them. The CDR3 region has the DNA TGTGCCAGCAGGATTCGGGGTTCACCCCTCCACTTT. It yields the protein CASRIRGSPLHF.

V usage is TRBV7-8 and J usage is TRBJ1-5; D gene ambiguous. V was clipped by 1 base and J by 3 bases, with 7 bases between them. The CDR3 has 14 amino acids. Germline lookup yields CDR1 SGHVS and CDR2 FQNEAQ. The CDR3 loop is CASSLVGFNQPQHF. The CDR3 DNA follows: TGTGCCAGCAGCTTAGTGGGGTTCAATCAGCCCCAGCATTTT.

The rearrangement uses TRBV7-9 and TRBJ1-3; 10 positions agree with TRBD1. Germline loops: CDR1 SEHNR, CDR2 FQNEAQ (reference sequence). V gave up 5 bases and J gave up 4 bases; unmatched junction bases: 2. This CDR3 is built from 14 residues. Written as DNA, the CDR3 is TGTGCCAGCAGCGCGGGACAGGGGGGAAACACCATATATTTT. This translates into CASSAGQGGNTIYF.

This clone is a singleton in its sample. V usage is TRBV5-6 and J usage is TRBJ1-6; 7 bases align to TRBD1. The CDR3 loop spans 15 amino acids. Germline V gene sequence: CDR1 SGHDT, CDR2 YYEEEE. The V gene end was trimmed by 4 bases and the J gene end by 8 bases; junction bases not matched to a gene: 9. The CDR3 region is CASSREDRFYSPLHF. As DNA, the CDR3 is TGTGCCAGCAGCCGAGAGGACAGGTTCTATTCACCCCTCCACTTT.

Only one count was recorded for this clone. The chain has TRBV5-4 and TRBJ2-2, with no clear D. This CDR3 spans 14 amino acids. The ends were cut back, 1 base at V and 3 bases at J, with 7 bases in the middle. Germline V gene sequence: CDR1 SGHNT, CDR2 YYREEE (reference sequence). CDR3 sequence reads: CASSLRSDTGELFF. The DNA for the CDR3 is TGTGCCAGCAGCTTGAGGAGCGACACCGGGGAGCTGTTTTTT.

This chain connects TRBV11-2 to TRBJ2-1, with 13 bases lining up with TRBD2. Trimming cost V 5 bases and J 3 bases; bases outside gene matches: 13. The CDR3 is 19 residues long. Looked up from germline, CDR1 is SGHAT and CDR2 is FQNNGV. CDR3 coding DNA: TGTGCCAGCAGCCCGTGGGGAACTAGCGGGGGGGCCGGCTACAATGAGCAGTTCTTC. As protein: CASSPWGTSGGAGYNEQFF.

This clone came up a few times. V usage is TRBV10-3 and J usage is TRBJ2-3; possible D gene TRBD1, 6 bases. The ends were cut back, 11 bases at V and 0 bases at J, with 15 bases in the middle. The length of the CDR3 is 14 residues. Germline CDR1 and CDR2: ENHRY and SYGVKD. CDR3 sequence (DNA): TGTGCCGTCAACCGGGACACAAGCACAGATACGCAGTATTTT. Translation gives CAVNRDTSTDTQYF.

The genes are TRBV10-2 and TRBJ1-3; D remains unclear. Germline CDR1 reads WSHSY; CDR2 reads SAAADI. This CDR3 contains 14 residues. V was pared by 4 bases and J by 1 base, with 8 bases between. CDR3 in amino acids: CASSVVGSGNTIYF. The CDR3 DNA reads as TGCGCCAGCAGTGTAGTCGGGTCTGGAAACACCATATATTTT.

This clone was observed a few times. CDR3 in amino acids: CASSPITLQYF. For the CDR3, the DNA is TGTGCCAGCAGTCCAATCACTCTCCAGTACTTC. The gene calls are TRBV2 and TRBJ2-5; D uncertain. This CDR3 comprises 11 residues. The germline gives CDR1 SNHLY, CDR2 FYNNEI. V was clipped by 5 bases and J by 10 bases, with 11 bases between them.

The chain has TRBV19 and TRBJ1-5, with 8 bases matching TRBD1. V was clipped by 5 bases and J by 6 bases; unmatched bases: 12. The CDR3 has 16 amino acids. Germline CDR1 is LNHDA and CDR2 is SQIVND (reference sequence). CDR3 nucleotide sequence: TGTGCCAGTAGTTCATCCCGGCGGACAGGGCTTCAGCCCCAGCATTTT. This gives the protein CASSSSRRTGLQPQHF. The whole variable domain, filled in from reference TRBV19 and TRBJ1-5, reads DGGITQSPKYLFRKEGQNVTLSCEQNLNHDAMYWYRQDPGQGLRLIYYSQIVNDFQKGDIAEGYSVSREKKESFPLTVTSAQKNPTAFYLCASSSSRRTGLQPQHFGDGTRLSIL.

This chain uses TRBV7-2 with TRBJ2-7; 15 nucleotides agree with TRBD2. The ends lost 4 bases at V and 4 bases at J; junction bases unmatched: 2. The CDR3 totals 15 residues. In germline, CDR1 is SGHTA, CDR2 FQGNSA. The CDR3 DNA sequence: TGTGCCAGCAGCTCGGGACTAGCGGGGGGTTACGAGCAGTACTTC. Amino acid sequence: CASSSGLAGGYEQYF.

V gene TRBV7-3 combines with J gene TRBJ2-3, with 8 bases aligning to TRBD2. Per the germline V gene, CDR1 is SGHTA and CDR2 is FQGTGA. Losses at the gene ends were 5 bases for V and 2 bases for J; bases not matched to a gene: 6. There are 15 residues in the CDR3. The CDR3 DNA is TGTGCCAGCAGCCTTATAGCGGGGTACACAGATACGCAGTATTTT. Translated: CASSLIAGYTDTQYF.

The gene calls are TRBV4-1 and TRBJ2-7, with TRBD2 identical over 8 bases. Per germline, CDR1 MGHRA and CDR2 YSYEKL. V shed 3 bases and J 2 bases; nucleotides not matched to a gene: 6. The CDR3 totals 15 residues. The CDR3 bases are TGCGCCAGCAGCCAGGCGGGGGGAACGACCTACGAGCAGTACTTC. Protein sequence: CASSQAGGTTYEQYF.

The rearrangement joins TRBV7-9 to TRBJ2-7; TRBD1 agrees at 9 bases. The CDR3 consists of 15 residues. CDR1 SEHNR and CDR2 FQNEAQ come from the germline V gene (reference sequence). The J segment lost 2 bases and the V segment lost 1 base, leaving 3 bases of the junction unmatched. DNA of the CDR3: TGTGCCAGCAGCTTAGAAGGACAGGGGACCTACGAGCAGTACTTC. Its protein product is CASSLEGQGTYEQYF.

This clone was observed a single time. The chain links TRBV18 to TRBJ1-1; TRBD1 agrees at 7 bases. The CDR3 consists of 15 residues. V gave up 2 bases and J gave up 1 base; unmatched junction bases: 4. Germline CDR1 is KGHSH and CDR2 is LQKENI. CDR3 DNA sequence: TGTGCCAGCTCACCAAGACAGGGACCGAACACTGAAGCTTTCTTT. This encodes CASSPRQGPNTEAFF.

The rearrangement joins TRBV7-2 to TRBJ2-1, with 7 bases aligning to TRBD1. With V trimmed by 4 bases and J by 3 bases, 12 bases remained unmatched. Looked up from germline, CDR1 is SGHTA and CDR2 is FQGNSA. This CDR3 is built from 17 residues. Here the CDR3 reads CASSSAKQGRVYNEQFF. The CDR3 coding sequence is TGTGCCAGCAGCTCCGCGAAACAGGGGAGAGTCTACAATGAGCAGTTCTTC.

V usage is TRBV21-1 and J usage is TRBJ1-3. TRBV21-1 is a pseudogene segment. The CDR3 is 14 residues long. This CDR3 is CASSKDPGRNTIYF. CDR3 DNA: TGTGCCAGCAGCAAAGATCCGGGAAGAAACACCATATATTTT.

The gene calls are TRBV7-2 and TRBJ1-1, with D maybe TRBD1 (6 bases). Trimming took 1 base from V and 2 from J, leaving 8 bases between them. Germline V gene data show CDR1 as SGHTA and CDR2 as FQGNSA. This CDR3 is built from 14 residues. Written as DNA, the CDR3 is TGTGCCAGCAGCTTAGGGGACACCAACACTGAAGCTTTCTTT. It is translated as CASSLGDTNTEAFF.

V is TRBV9 and J is TRBJ2-5; 15 bases fit TRBD2. Unmatched junction bases numbered 6, after V lost 4 bases and J lost 5 bases. Per the germline V gene, CDR1 is SGDLS and CDR2 is YYNGEE. CDR3 length: 16 amino acids. The CDR3 sequence: CASSPGLAGGLETQYF. The CDR3 DNA sequence: TGTGCCAGCAGCCCCGGACTAGCGGGGGGGTTGGAGACCCAGTACTTC. Full variable domain (rest looked up from reference TRBV9 and TRBJ2-5): DSGVTQTPKHLITATGQRVTLRCSPRSGDLSVYWYQQSLDQGLQFLIQYYNGEERAKGNILERFSAQQFPDLHSELNLSSLELGDSALYFCASSPGLAGGLETQYFGPGTRLLVL.

The rearrangement links TRBV9 to TRBJ1-4; D unclear. With 3 bases removed from V and 0 bases from J, the gap between germline ends came to 9 bases. The CDR3 has 15 amino acids. Per germline, CDR1 SGDLS and CDR2 YYNGEE. The CDR3 nucleotides read TGTGCCAGCAGCGCCTCACACTCAACTAATGAAAAACTGTTTTTT. Protein sequence: CASSASHSTNEKLFF.

In this sample, this clone turned up once. The V and J genes are TRBV3-1 (or the pseudogene TRBV3-2) and TRBJ1-2, with 9 nucleotides matching TRBD1. CDR3 length equals 14 residues. Germline V gene sequence: CDR1 LGHDT, CDR2 YNNKEL (reference sequence). J gave up 6 bases and V 4 bases, and 6 bases lay outside the gene matches. The CDR3 region is CASSRGQGWNGYTF. The CDR3 DNA reads TGTGCCAGCAGCCGGGGACAGGGCTGGAATGGCTACACCTTC.